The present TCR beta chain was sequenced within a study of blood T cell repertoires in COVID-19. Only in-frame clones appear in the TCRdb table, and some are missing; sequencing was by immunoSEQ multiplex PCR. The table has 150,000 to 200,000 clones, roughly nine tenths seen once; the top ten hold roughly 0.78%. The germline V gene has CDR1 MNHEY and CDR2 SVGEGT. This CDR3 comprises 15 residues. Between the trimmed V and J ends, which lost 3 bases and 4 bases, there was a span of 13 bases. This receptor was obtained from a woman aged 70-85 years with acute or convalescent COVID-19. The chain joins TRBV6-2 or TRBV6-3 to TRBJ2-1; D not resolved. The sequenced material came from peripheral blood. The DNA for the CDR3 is TGTGCCAGCAGTTATTCCGGGTTTGGGTACAATGAGCAGTTCTTC. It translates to CASSYSGFGYNEQFF.